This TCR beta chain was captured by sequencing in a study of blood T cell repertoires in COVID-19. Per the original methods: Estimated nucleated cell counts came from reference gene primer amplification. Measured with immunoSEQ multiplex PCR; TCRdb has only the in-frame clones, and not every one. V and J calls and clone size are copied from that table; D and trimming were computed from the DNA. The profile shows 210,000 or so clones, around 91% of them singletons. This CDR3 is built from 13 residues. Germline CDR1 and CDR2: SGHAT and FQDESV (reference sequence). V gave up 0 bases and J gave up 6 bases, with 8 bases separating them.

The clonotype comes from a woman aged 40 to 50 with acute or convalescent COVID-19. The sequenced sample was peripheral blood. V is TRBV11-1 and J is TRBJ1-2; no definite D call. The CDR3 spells CASSLASGDGYTF. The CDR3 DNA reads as TGTGCCAGCAGCTTAGCCTCCGGGGATGGCTACACCTTC.